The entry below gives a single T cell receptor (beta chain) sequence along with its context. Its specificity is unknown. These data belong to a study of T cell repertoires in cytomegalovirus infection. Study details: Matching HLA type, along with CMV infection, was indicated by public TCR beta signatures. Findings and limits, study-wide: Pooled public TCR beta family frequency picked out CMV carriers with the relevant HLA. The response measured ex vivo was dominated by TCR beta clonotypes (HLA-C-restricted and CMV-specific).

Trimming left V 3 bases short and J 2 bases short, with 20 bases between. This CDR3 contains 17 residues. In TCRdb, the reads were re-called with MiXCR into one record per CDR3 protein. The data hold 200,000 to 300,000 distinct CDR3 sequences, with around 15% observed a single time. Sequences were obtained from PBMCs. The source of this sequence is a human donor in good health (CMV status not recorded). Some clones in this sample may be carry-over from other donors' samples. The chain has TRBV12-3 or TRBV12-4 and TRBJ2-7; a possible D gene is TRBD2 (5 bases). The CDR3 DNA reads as TGTGCCAGCAGTTTCGGGGTGCTTAGGACGGTTCCCTACGAGCAGTACTTC. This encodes CASSFGVLRTVPYEQYF.